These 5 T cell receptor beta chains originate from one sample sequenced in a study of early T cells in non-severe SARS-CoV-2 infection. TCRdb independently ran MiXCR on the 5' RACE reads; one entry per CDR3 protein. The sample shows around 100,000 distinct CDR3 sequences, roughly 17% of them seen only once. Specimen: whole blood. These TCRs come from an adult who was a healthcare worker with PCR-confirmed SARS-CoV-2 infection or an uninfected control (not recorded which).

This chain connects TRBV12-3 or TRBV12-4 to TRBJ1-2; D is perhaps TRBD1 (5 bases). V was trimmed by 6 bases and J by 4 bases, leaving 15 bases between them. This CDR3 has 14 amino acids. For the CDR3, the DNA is TGTGCCAGCAGCCGACAGCTAAGCGGCTATGGCTACACCTTC. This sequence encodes CASSRQLSGYGYTF.

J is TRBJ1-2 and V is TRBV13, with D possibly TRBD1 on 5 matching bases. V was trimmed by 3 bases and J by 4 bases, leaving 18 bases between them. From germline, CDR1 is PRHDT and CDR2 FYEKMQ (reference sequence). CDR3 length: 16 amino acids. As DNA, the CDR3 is TGTGCCAGCAGCTTGGGGGGAAGTGGTGAGATCTATGGCTACACCTTC. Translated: CASSLGGSGEIYGYTF.

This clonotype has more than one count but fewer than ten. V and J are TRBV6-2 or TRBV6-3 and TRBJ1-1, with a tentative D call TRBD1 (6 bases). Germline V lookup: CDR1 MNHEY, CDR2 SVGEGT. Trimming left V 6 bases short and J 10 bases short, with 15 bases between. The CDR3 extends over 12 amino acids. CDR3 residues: CASSPPDSRAFF. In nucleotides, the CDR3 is TGTGCCAGCAGCCCCCCGGACAGTCGAGCTTTCTTT.

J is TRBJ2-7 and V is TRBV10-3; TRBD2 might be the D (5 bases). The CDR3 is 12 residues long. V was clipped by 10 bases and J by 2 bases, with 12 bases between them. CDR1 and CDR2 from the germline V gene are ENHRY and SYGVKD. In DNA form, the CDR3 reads TGTGCCACGGGGTGGAGAGCCTACGAGCAGTACTTC. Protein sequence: CATGWRAYEQYF.

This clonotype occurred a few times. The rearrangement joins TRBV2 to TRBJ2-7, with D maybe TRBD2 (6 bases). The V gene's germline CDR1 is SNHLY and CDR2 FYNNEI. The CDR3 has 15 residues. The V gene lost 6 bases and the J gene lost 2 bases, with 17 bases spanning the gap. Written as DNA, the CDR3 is TGTGCCAGCAGCACCTCGGGGGAGCGGCCCTACGAGCAGTACTTC. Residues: CASSTSGERPYEQYF. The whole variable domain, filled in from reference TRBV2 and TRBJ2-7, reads EPEVTQTPSHQVTQMGQEVILRCVPISNHLYFYWYRQILGQKVEFLVSFYNNEISEKSEIFDDQFSVERPDGSNFTLKIRSTKLEDSAMYFCASSTSGERPYEQYFGPGTRLTVT.